This TCR beta chain was recorded in a study of cytomegalovirus exposure and HLA in healthy donors. The PCR made use of 60 Vbeta and 13 Jbeta primers. Measured with immunoSEQ multiplex PCR; TCRdb has only the in-frame clones, and not every one. The data hold approximately 210,000 clones, with around 79% observed a single time. Whole-study findings and limits: An analysis was carried out at a later point. It showed that HLA-associated TCR beta chains were more clonally expanded than equally common non-associated chains. Reports indicate that TCR beta sequences accurately predicted the HLA-A and HLA-B alleles of most subjects. Some public TCRs appeared in many individuals, while most sequences were rare. As immune exposure information, only CMV serostatus was available.

The CDR3 consists of 14 residues. V lost 3 bases to trimming and J lost 5 bases; unmatched junction nucleotides: 3. The germline V gene has CDR1 SGHAT and CDR2 FQNNGV. As concerns this clone: Its antigen is still unknown.

The rearrangement links TRBV11-2 to TRBJ2-3; 9 nucleotides agree with TRBD2. This sequence was found in a woman aged 45-65 years in good health and CMV-seronegative. The source material was PBMCs. CDR3 residues: CASSLWTSEDTQYF. The CDR3 DNA follows: TGTGCCAGCAGCTTGTGGACTAGCGAAGATACGCAGTATTTT.